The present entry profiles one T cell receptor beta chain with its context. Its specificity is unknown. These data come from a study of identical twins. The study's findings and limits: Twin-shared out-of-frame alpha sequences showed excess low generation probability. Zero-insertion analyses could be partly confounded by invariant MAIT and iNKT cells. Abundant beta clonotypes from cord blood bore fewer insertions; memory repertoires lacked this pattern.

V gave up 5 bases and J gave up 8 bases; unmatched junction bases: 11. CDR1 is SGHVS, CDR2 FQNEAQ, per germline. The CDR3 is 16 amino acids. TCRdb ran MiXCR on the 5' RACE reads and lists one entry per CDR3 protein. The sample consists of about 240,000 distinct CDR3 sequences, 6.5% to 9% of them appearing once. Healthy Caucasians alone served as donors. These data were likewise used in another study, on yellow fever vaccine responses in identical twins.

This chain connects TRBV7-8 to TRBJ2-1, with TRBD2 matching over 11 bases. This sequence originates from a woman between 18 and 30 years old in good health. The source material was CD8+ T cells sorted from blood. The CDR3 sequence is CASSTRLAGPTHEQFF. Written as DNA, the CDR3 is TGTGCCAGCAGCACCAGACTAGCGGGACCCACCCATGAGCAGTTCTTC.